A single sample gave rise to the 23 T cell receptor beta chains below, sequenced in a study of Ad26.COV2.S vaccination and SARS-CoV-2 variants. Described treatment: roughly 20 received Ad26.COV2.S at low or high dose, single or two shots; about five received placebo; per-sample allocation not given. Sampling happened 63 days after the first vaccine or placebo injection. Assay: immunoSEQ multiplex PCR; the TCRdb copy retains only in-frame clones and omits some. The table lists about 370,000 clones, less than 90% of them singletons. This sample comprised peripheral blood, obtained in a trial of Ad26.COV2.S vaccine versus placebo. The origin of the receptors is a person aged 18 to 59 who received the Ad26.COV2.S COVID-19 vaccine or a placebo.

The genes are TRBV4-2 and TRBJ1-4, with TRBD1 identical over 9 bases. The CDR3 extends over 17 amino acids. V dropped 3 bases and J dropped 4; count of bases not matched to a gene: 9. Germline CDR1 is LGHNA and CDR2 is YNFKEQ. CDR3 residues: CASSQPQGAGGNEKLFF. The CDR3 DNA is TGTGCCAGCAGCCAGCCACAGGGGGCCGGGGGTAATGAAAAACTGTTTTTT.

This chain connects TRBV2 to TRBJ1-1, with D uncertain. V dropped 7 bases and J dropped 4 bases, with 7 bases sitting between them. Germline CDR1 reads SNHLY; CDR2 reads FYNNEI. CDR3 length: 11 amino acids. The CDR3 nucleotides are TGTGCCAGCACCATTCTCACTGAAGCTTTCTTT. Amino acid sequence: CASTILTEAFF.

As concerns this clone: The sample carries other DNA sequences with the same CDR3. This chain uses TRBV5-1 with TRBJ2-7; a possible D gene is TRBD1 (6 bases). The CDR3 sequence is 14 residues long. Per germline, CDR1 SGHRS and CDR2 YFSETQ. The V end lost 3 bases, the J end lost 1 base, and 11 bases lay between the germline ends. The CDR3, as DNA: TGCGCCAGCAGCTCCCGGGACACTTCCTACGAGCAGTACTTC. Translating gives CASSSRDTSYEQYF.

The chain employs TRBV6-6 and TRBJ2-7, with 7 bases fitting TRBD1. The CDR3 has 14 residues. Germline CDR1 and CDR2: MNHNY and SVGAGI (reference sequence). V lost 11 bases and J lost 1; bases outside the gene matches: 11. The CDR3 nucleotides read TGTGCCGCGGTGGGGACAGCTGATTCCTACGAGCAGTACTTC. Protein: CAAVGTADSYEQYF.

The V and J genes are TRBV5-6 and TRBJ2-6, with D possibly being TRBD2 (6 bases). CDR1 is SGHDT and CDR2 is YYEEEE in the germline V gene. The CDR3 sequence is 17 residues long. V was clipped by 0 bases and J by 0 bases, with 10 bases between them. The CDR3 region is CASSLGDWNSGANVLTF. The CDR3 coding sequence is TGTGCCAGCAGCTTGGGGGACTGGAACTCTGGGGCCAACGTCCTGACTTTC.

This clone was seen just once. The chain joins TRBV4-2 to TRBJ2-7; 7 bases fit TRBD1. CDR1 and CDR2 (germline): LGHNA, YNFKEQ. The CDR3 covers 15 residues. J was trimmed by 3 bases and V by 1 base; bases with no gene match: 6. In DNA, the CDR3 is TGTGCCAGCAGCCAAGTGACAGGGACAAACTACGAGCAGTACTTC. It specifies CASSQVTGTNYEQYF.

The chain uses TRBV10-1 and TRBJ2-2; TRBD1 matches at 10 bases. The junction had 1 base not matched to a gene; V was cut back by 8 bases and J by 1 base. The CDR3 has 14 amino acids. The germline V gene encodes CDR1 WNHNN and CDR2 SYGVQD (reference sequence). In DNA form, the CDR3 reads TGCGCCAGCGGACAGGGGGGGAACACCGGGGAGCTGTTTTTT. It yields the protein CASGQGGNTGELFF.

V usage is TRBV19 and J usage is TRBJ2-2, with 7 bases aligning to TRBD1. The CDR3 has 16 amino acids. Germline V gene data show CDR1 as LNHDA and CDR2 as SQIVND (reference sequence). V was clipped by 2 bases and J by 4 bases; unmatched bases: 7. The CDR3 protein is CASSIRAGGSTGELFF. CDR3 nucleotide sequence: TGTGCCAGTAGTATACGGGCAGGGGGTAGCACCGGGGAGCTGTTTTTT.

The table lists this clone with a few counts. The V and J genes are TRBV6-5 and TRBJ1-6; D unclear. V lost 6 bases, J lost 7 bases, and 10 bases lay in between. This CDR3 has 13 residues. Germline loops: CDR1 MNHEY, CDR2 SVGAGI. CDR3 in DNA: TGTGCCAGCAGCCCCCGGGGAAATTCACCCCTCCACTTT. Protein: CASSPRGNSPLHF.

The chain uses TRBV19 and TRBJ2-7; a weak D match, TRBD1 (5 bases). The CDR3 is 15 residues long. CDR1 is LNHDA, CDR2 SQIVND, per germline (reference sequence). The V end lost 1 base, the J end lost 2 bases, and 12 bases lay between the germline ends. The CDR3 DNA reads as TGTGCCAGTAGTATAGCGGGTGGACACACCTACGAGCAGTACTTC. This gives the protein CASSIAGGHTYEQYF.

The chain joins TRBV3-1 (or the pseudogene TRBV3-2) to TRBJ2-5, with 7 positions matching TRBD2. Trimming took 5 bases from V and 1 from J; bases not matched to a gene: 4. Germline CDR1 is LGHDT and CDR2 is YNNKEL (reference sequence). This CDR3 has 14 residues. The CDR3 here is CASSLAGLQETQYF. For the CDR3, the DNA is TGTGCCAGCAGCTTAGCGGGCCTCCAAGAGACCCAGTACTTC.

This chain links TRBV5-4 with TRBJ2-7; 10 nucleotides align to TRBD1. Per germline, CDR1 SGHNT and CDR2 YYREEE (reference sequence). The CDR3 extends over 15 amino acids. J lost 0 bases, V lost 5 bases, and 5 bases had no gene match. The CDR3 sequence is CASRAGTGDSYEQYF. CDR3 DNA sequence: TGTGCCAGCAGGGCCGGGACAGGGGACTCCTACGAGCAGTACTTC. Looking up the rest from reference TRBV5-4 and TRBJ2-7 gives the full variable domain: ETGVTQSPTHLIKTRGQQVTLRCSSQSGHNTVSWYQQALGQGPQFIFQYYREEENGRGNFPPRFSGLQFPNYSSELNVNALELDDSALYLCASRAGTGDSYEQYFGPGTRLTVT.

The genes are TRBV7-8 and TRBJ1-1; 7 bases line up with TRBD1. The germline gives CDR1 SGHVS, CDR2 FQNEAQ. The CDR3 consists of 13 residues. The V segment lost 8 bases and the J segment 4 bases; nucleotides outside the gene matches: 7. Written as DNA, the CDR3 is TGTGCCAGCCACAGTTCAGGGGGCACTGAAGCTTTCTTT. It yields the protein CASHSSGGTEAFF.

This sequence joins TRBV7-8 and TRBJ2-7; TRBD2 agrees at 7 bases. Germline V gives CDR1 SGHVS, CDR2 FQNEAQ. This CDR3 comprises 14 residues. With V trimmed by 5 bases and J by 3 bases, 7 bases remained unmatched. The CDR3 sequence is CASSPGTIRYEQYF. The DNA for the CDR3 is TGTGCCAGCAGCCCAGGGACTATCCGCTACGAGCAGTACTTC. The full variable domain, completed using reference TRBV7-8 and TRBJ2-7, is GAGVSQSPRYKVAKRGQDVALRCDPISGHVSLFWYQQALGQGPEFLTYFQNEAQLDKSGLPSDRFFAERPEGSVSTLKIQRTQQEDSAVYLCASSPGTIRYEQYFGPGTRLTVT.

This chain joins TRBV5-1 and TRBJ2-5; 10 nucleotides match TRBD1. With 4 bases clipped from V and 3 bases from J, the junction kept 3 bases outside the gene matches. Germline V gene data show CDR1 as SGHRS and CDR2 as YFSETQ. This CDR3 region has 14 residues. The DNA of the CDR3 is TGCGCCAGCAGCCAGGGACAGGGGAAAGAGACCCAGTACTTC. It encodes CASSQGQGKETQYF.

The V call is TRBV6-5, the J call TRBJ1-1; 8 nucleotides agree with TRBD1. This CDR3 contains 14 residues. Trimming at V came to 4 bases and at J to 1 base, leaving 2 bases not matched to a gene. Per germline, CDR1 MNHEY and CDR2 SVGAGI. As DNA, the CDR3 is TGTGCCAGCAGTTGGACAGGGCAGAACACTGAAGCTTTCTTT. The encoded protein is CASSWTGQNTEAFF.

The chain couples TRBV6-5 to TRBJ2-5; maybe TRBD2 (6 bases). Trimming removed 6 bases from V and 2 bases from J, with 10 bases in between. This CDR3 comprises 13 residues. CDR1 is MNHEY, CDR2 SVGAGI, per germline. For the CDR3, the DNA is TGTGCCAGCAGCGGGGGAGAACAAGAGACCCAGTACTTC. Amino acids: CASSGGEQETQYF.

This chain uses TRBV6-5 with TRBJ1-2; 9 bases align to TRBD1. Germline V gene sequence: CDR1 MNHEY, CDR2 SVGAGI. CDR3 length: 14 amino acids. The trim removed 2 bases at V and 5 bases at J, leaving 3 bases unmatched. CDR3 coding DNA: TGTGCCAGCAGTTACCCCGGGACAGGGTATGGCTACACCTTC. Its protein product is CASSYPGTGYGYTF.

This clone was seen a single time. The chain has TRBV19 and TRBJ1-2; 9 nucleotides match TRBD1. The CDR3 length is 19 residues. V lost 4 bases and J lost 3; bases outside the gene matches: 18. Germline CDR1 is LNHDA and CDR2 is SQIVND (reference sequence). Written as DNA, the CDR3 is TGTGCCAGTAGTAAGACTTCCGGGACAGGGATGTTCTGGGACTATGGCTACACCTTC. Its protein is CASSKTSGTGMFWDYGYTF.

In nucleotides, the CDR3 is TGCGCCAGCAGCCATCCTGCGACAGCCGCATATGGCTACACCTTC. Translation: CASSHPATAAYGYTF. This chain links TRBV4-1 with TRBJ1-2, with D possibly TRBD1 on 5 matching bases. Trimming took off 3 bases at V and 5 bases at J, with 16 bases between the two ends. This CDR3 comprises 15 residues. The germline V gene encodes CDR1 MGHRA and CDR2 YSYEKL.

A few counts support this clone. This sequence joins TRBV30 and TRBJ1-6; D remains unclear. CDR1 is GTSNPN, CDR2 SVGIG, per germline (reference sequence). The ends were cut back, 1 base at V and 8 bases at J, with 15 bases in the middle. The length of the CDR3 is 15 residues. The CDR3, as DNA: TGTGCCTGGAGTGCCCACAGAGGGCTGTATTCACCCCTCCACTTT. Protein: CAWSAHRGLYSPLHF.

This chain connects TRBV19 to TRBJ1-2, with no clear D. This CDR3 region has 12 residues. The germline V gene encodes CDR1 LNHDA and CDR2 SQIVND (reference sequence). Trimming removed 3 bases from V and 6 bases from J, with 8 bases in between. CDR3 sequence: CASSITPDGYTF. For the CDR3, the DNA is TGTGCCAGTAGTATCACCCCGGATGGCTACACCTTC.

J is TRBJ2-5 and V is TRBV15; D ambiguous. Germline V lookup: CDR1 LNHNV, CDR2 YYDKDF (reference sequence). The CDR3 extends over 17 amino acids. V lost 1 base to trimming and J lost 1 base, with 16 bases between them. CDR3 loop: CATSRGPPLVGQETQYF. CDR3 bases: TGTGCCACCAGCAGAGGCCCTCCCCTAGTAGGCCAAGAGACCCAGTACTTC.